This T cell receptor beta chain is drawn from a study of PD-L1 blockade in urothelial cancer. This clone is judged medium-sized. Clones were sequenced by immunoSEQ multiplex PCR, and TCRdb holds only the in-frame ones, with some missing. The sample consists of roughly 50,000 clones, approximately 77% of them appearing once. Trimming removed 3 bases at V and 0 bases at J, with 9 bases between. Germline V gene data show CDR1 as MRHNA and CDR2 as SNTAGT. The CDR3 length is 15 residues. The sequences come from PBMCs, collected around atezolizumab (anti-PD-L1) treatment. This TCR came from a man between 70 and 80 years old with urothelial cancer. The chain couples TRBV6-4 to TRBJ2-1; tentative D call: TRBD2 (6 bases). The CDR3 DNA reads as TGTGCCAGCAGTGAAACGGGGGACTCCTACAATGAGCAGTTCTTC. This sequence encodes CASSETGDSYNEQFF.